This passage covers 26 T cell receptor beta chains from one sample sequenced in a study of PD-1 blockade in classical Hodgkin lymphoma. Time point indicated: cycle 4 day 1 (C4D1), after less than 7 weeks of nivolumab. Every patient had relapsed following autologous stem cell transplantation, and cohorts differed in brentuximab vedotin exposure. Sequencing used immunoSEQ multiplex PCR; TCRdb keeps in-frame clones, though not all of them. Found here are under 130,000 clones, around nine tenths of them singletons; the top ten hold 15% to 20%. The material sequenced was peripheral blood mononuclear cells (PBMCs), taken before the fourth cycle of nivolumab. The receptor set was obtained from a human donor with classical Hodgkin lymphoma.

This chain joins TRBV27 and TRBJ2-3, with D perhaps matching TRBD2 (7 bases). Trimming cost V 5 bases and J 2 bases, with 14 bases left between them. Germline lookup yields CDR1 MNHEY and CDR2 SMNVEV (reference sequence). This CDR3 comprises 15 residues. The CDR3: CASSLGEGVTDTQYF. The CDR3 nucleotides are TGTGCCAGCAGTCTGGGGGAGGGGGTCACAGATACGCAGTATTTT.

The chain uses TRBV10-1 and TRBJ2-1; D is possibly TRBD1 (6 bases). Trimming stripped 1 base from V and 8 bases from J, with 15 bases between. CDR1 is WNHNN and CDR2 is SYGVQD in the germline V gene (reference sequence). The CDR3 has 15 amino acids. The CDR3, as DNA: TGCGCCAGCAGTGAGTTGATTAACAGGGTGGATGAGCAGTTCTTC. Its translation is CASSELINRVDEQFF.

In its sample, this clone was seen once. This rearrangement joins TRBV7-2 to TRBJ1-2, with TRBD1 identical over 7 bases. The CDR3 is 13 amino acids. Germline CDR1 SGHTA, CDR2 FQGNSA. Unmatched junction bases numbered 4, after V lost 4 bases and J lost 5 bases. CDR3 nucleotide sequence: TGTGCCAGCAGCTACAGGGGCCGGTATGGCTACACCTTC. It codes for CASSYRGRYGYTF.

This chain uses TRBV6-1 with TRBJ1-1; 11 nucleotides match TRBD1. Unmatched junction bases numbered 12, after V lost 4 bases and J lost 11 bases. This CDR3 spans 15 amino acids. Looked up from germline, CDR1 is MNHNS and CDR2 is SASEGT. This CDR3 is CASSADRGRGSKAFF. The DNA of the CDR3 is TGTGCCAGCAGTGCGGACAGGGGGCGAGGTTCGAAGGCTTTCTTT.

The V call is TRBV9, the J call TRBJ2-4; no firm D call. CDR1 and CDR2 (germline): SGDLS, YYNGEE. Trimming shortened V by 0 bases and J by 1 base, and 5 bases separated the two germline ends. The CDR3 is 14 residues long. The CDR3 region has the DNA TGTGCCAGCAGCGTAGACGGGGCCAAAAACATTCAGTACTTC. Encoded protein: CASSVDGAKNIQYF.

This chain joins TRBV6-1 and TRBJ2-5, with 9 positions matching TRBD2. Trimming took 6 bases from V and 2 from J; bases not matched to a gene: 7. This CDR3 has 15 amino acids. The germline V gene encodes CDR1 MNHNS and CDR2 SASEGT. CDR3 nucleotides: TGTGCCAGCAGGGGGTTAGCGGGAGTGCAAGAGACCCAGTACTTC. Residues: CASRGLAGVQETQYF.

The gene calls are TRBV5-1 and TRBJ1-2, with D uncertain. CDR3 size: 15 residues. Trimming pared 0 bases from V and 6 bases from J, leaving 15 bases between. The germline V gene encodes CDR1 SGHRS and CDR2 YFSETQ. The CDR3 loop reads CASSLAQNKGNGYTF. CDR3 nucleotides: TGCGCCAGCAGCTTGGCGCAGAATAAAGGAAATGGCTACACCTTC.

This clone was picked up one time. The V gene is TRBV19, the J gene TRBJ1-3; 7 bases map to TRBD1. Losses at the gene ends were 4 bases for V and 2 bases for J; bases not matched to a gene: 11. This CDR3 contains 17 residues. Germline V CDR1 and CDR2: LNHDA, SQIVND (reference sequence). The CDR3 coding sequence is TGTGCCAGTAGTACACGGACAGGAGGGTCGGCTGGAAACACCATATATTTT. Protein sequence: CASSTRTGGSAGNTIYF.

The rearrangement uses TRBV30 and TRBJ2-1, with D perhaps TRBD1 or TRBD2 (5 bases each). Germline V gene lookup returns CDR1 GTSNPN and CDR2 SVGIG (reference sequence). The CDR3 contains 13 residues. With 2 bases removed from V and 10 bases from J, the gap between germline ends came to 15 bases. CDR3 protein: CAWSYGDGLEQFF. CDR3 coding DNA: TGTGCCTGGAGTTATGGGGACGGGCTCGAGCAGTTCTTC.

The V gene is TRBV11-2, the J gene TRBJ2-5; 9 bases map to TRBD2. Trimming took 1 base from V and 5 from J; bases not matched to a gene: 8. The germline CDR1 and CDR2 sequences are SGHAT and FQNNGV. The CDR3 spans 16 residues. The DNA for the CDR3 is TGTGCCAGCAGCTTAGCGGGCCTAGCGGGAAGGGAGACCCAGTACTTC. This gives the protein CASSLAGLAGRETQYF.

The chain has TRBV7-2 and TRBJ2-1, with 10 bases matching TRBD1. Germline V lookup: CDR1 SGHTA, CDR2 FQGNSA. This CDR3 comprises 13 residues. V gave up 7 bases and J gave up 7 bases; unmatched junction bases: 4. This CDR3 is CASKTGGLNEQFF. The DNA for the CDR3 is TGTGCCAGCAAGACAGGGGGCTTGAATGAGCAGTTCTTC.

The chain links TRBV4-3 to TRBJ1-1, with 9 bases aligning to TRBD1. CDR3 length: 15 residues. With 4 bases clipped from V and 3 bases from J, the junction kept 6 bases outside the gene matches. The germline CDR1 and CDR2 sequences are LGHNA and YSLEER. Here the CDR3 DNA reads TGCGCCAGCAGCCCTTTGACAGGGGGAGACACTGAAGCTTTCTTT. This sequence encodes CASSPLTGGDTEAFF.

The gene calls are TRBV5-1 and TRBJ2-3; possibly TRBD1 for D (5 bases). The V end lost 0 bases, the J end lost 2 bases, and 10 bases lay between the germline ends. This CDR3 region has 15 residues. Germline CDR1 SGHRS, CDR2 YFSETQ. The CDR3 DNA is TGCGCCAGCAGCTTGGAGGGCAGGGCCACAGATACGCAGTATTTT. This gives the protein CASSLEGRATDTQYF.

The rearrangement links TRBV27 to TRBJ1-1, with D unclear. From germline, CDR1 is MNHEY and CDR2 SMNVEV (reference sequence). V lost 6 bases and J 2 bases, leaving 13 bases between the germline ends. This CDR3 contains 14 residues. The CDR3: CASRLHWGNTEAFF. In DNA form, the CDR3 reads TGTGCCAGCAGGCTACACTGGGGTAACACTGAAGCTTTCTTT.

In the case of this clone: Other nucleotide sequences in the sample specify the same CDR3. The V call is TRBV5-1, the J call TRBJ2-7; unclear D gene. Germline V lookup: CDR1 SGHRS, CDR2 YFSETQ. This CDR3 has 12 residues. V gave up 0 bases and J gave up 2 bases, with 3 bases separating them. The CDR3 region is CASSLGTYEQYF. The CDR3 DNA is TGCGCCAGCAGCTTGGGAACCTACGAGCAGTACTTC.

This chain connects TRBV28 to TRBJ2-1; 7 bases align to TRBD1. Unmatched junction bases numbered 3, after V lost 7 bases and J lost 9 bases. CDR1 MDHEN and CDR2 SYDVKM come from the germline V gene. The CDR3 consists of 11 residues. CDR3 sequence reads: CASTPGGEQFF. The CDR3 nucleotides read TGTGCCAGCACCCCAGGGGGTGAGCAGTTCTTC.

J is TRBJ2-1 and V is TRBV11-1; D is possibly TRBD1 (5 bases). Germline values: CDR1 SGHAT, CDR2 FQDESV (reference sequence). The CDR3 has 15 amino acids. The ends were cut back, 5 bases at V and 7 bases at J, with 18 bases in the middle. The CDR3 protein is CASSPPEGARNEQFF. CDR3 coding DNA: TGTGCCAGCAGCCCGCCCGAAGGGGCGAGAAATGAGCAGTTCTTC. Based on the CDR3 plus reference TRBV11-1 and TRBJ2-1, the full variable domain is EAEVAQSPRYKITEKSQAVAFWCDPISGHATLYWYRQILGQGPELLVQFQDESVVDDSQLPKDRFSAERLKGVDSTLKIQPAELGDSAMYLCASSPPEGARNEQFFGPGTRLTVL.

This CDR3 reads CASAQTSGRAYNEQFF. Here the CDR3 DNA reads TGTGCTAGTGCCCAGACTAGCGGGAGGGCCTACAATGAGCAGTTCTTC. This chain connects TRBV12-5 to TRBJ2-1; 14 nucleotides agree with TRBD2. Per germline, CDR1 LGHNT and CDR2 FRNRAP. J gave up 2 bases and V 7 bases, and 4 bases lay outside the gene matches. This CDR3 has 16 residues. The variable domain in full, with the rest retrieved from reference TRBV12-5 and TRBJ2-1, is DARVTQTPRHKVTEMGQEVTMRCQPILGHNTVFWYRQTMMQGLELLAYFRNRAPLDDSGMPKDRFSAEMPDATLATLKIQPSEPRDSAVYFCASAQTSGRAYNEQFFGPGTRLTVL.

V usage is TRBV10-3 and J usage is TRBJ1-2; 10 bases map to TRBD1. The trim removed 3 bases at V and 8 bases at J, leaving 9 bases unmatched. The CDR3 covers 15 residues. The germline gives CDR1 ENHRY, CDR2 SYGVKD. CDR3 bases: TGTGCCATCAGTGACCAAAGCCTGACAGGGGGCGGCTACACCTTC. Amino acid sequence: CAISDQSLTGGGYTF.

The V and J genes are TRBV4-3 and TRBJ2-2; no reliable D call. This CDR3 has 15 amino acids. Trimming took off 0 bases at V and 2 bases at J, with 7 bases between the two ends. Per germline, CDR1 LGHNA and CDR2 YSLEER. CDR3 DNA sequence: TGCGCCAGCAGCCAAGAAGGATTAAACACCGGGGAGCTGTTTTTT. As protein: CASSQEGLNTGELFF.

The chain links TRBV28 to TRBJ2-7; D is unclear. V lost 3 bases to trimming and J lost 3 bases, with 6 bases between them. The CDR3 is made up of 12 amino acids. Germline CDR1 and CDR2: MDHEN and SYDVKM. The CDR3 DNA follows: TGTGCCAGCAGTTTCCCGTTCTACGAGCAGTACTTC. Amino acids: CASSFPFYEQYF.

The chain uses TRBV18 and TRBJ1-3, with a tentative D call TRBD1 (5 bases). CDR3 length equals 16 residues. Germline assignment: CDR1 KGHSH and CDR2 LQKENI. V was cut by 6 bases and J by 1 base, with 16 bases left in between. DNA of the CDR3: TGTGCCAGCTCCCAACCCCAAAGGGGTTCTGGAAACACCATATATTTT. Protein: CASSQPQRGSGNTIYF.

This chain connects TRBV29-1 to TRBJ2-1; D not resolved. Germline lookup yields CDR1 SQVTM and CDR2 ANQGSEA. The CDR3 has 15 residues. V was pared by 5 bases and J by 5 bases, with 19 bases between. CDR3 region: CSVTMVSGWDNEQFF. The CDR3 nucleotides are TGCAGCGTTACTATGGTGTCAGGATGGGACAATGAGCAGTTCTTC.

J is TRBJ2-7 and V is TRBV7-2, with D perhaps matching TRBD2 (7 bases). The V gene's germline CDR1 is SGHTA and CDR2 FQGNSA. Trimming removed 0 bases from V and 5 bases from J, with 26 bases in between. There are 19 residues in the CDR3. CDR3 residues: CASSLALSDQGRAVNEQYF. Written as DNA, the CDR3 is TGTGCCAGCAGCTTAGCGCTATCGGATCAGGGGAGGGCCGTGAACGAGCAGTACTTC.

This CDR3 is CASSNDRGSNQPQHF. CDR3 nucleotides: TGTGCCAGCAGTAACGACAGGGGTAGCAATCAGCCCCAGCATTTT. This chain uses TRBV2 with TRBJ1-5; TRBD1 matches at 8 bases. The V gene end was trimmed by 5 bases and the J gene end by 0 bases; junction bases not matched to a gene: 3. The CDR3 totals 15 residues. Germline-derived CDR1 and CDR2 are SNHLY and FYNNEI.

The V and J genes are TRBV18 and TRBJ2-3; TRBD1 might be the D (5 bases). Germline V gene sequence: CDR1 KGHSH, CDR2 LQKENI. This CDR3 has 14 residues. The V gene lost 3 bases and the J gene lost 6 bases, with 13 bases spanning the gap. CDR3 in DNA: TGTGCCAGCTCACCTATAGACAGTCCCGATACGCAGTATTTT. Its protein product is CASSPIDSPDTQYF.